The 32 T cell receptor beta chains listed next were all sequenced from one sample in a study of T-cell memory formation after mild COVID-19 (dated by TCRdb to about 2021). Libraries came from 5' RACE. TCRdb names Illumina NovaSeq 6000 as the instrument used. TCRdb reprocessing: public reads trimmed at Q25 with fastp, clones called with MiXCR, in-frame beta chains kept. Here each entry gathers all rows of one CDR3 protein and keeps the most common genes and DNA. Here the sample has about 560,000 distinct CDR3 sequences; approximately 15% occur a single time. The ten largest account for roughly 8.2% of the sample. The specimen sequenced was PBMCs or a T cell subset sorted from them (not recorded which). The receptors were gathered from an adult woman who had mild COVID-19 (a few samples of this study predate the infection). The sample titles of this study are shuffled in the database, so cell type and time point are left out; the donor was told from shared clones.

The sample holds a few counts of this clonotype. The chain's CDR3 is CASRPGLAGGDTQYF. CDR3 coding DNA: TGTGCCAGCAGACCGGGACTAGCGGGGGGAGATACGCAGTATTTT. The chain employs TRBV3-1 and TRBJ2-3; TRBD2 aligns across 15 bases. Looked up from germline, CDR1 is LGHDT and CDR2 is YNNKEL (reference sequence). The V segment lost 6 bases and the J segment 5 bases; nucleotides outside the gene matches: 3. The length of the CDR3 is 15 residues.

In this sample, this clonotype turned up a few times. The chain uses TRBV12-3 or TRBV12-4 and TRBJ1-1, with D possibly being TRBD1 (5 bases). The CDR3 is 14 amino acids. Deletions cut 4 bases from V and 3 bases from J, with 12 bases between. In DNA, the CDR3 is TGTGCCAGCAGTTACCGGGGAGGGGACACTGAAGCTTTCTTT. It encodes CASSYRGGDTEAFF.

The V gene is TRBV12-3 or TRBV12-4, the J gene TRBJ1-2; tentative D call: TRBD1 (5 bases). CDR3 length: 13 amino acids. V lost 6 bases and J 5 bases, leaving 13 bases between the germline ends. Here the CDR3 reads CASSQGAEYGYTF. CDR3 DNA: TGTGCCAGCAGCCAAGGGGCGGAATATGGCTACACCTTC.

The chain couples TRBV24-1 to TRBJ2-7; TRBD2 might be the D (6 bases). Germline-derived CDR1 and CDR2 are KGHDR and SFDVKD. CDR3 length equals 15 residues. Trimming took 1 base from V and 2 from J, leaving 11 bases between them. The DNA of the CDR3 is TGTGCCACCAGTGATTTATGGCGGGAAACCTACGAGCAGTACTTC. Its protein is CATSDLWRETYEQYF.

This clonotype was detected ten times or more. The genes are TRBV3-1 and TRBJ2-3; 8 bases are shared with TRBD2. From germline, CDR1 is LGHDT and CDR2 YNNKEL (reference sequence). With 1 base clipped from V and 4 bases from J, the junction kept 7 bases outside the gene matches. The CDR3 has 16 residues. CDR3 nucleotides: TGTGCCAGCAGCCAAGTTAGCGGGGTTTCGGCAGATACGCAGTATTTT. The encoded protein is CASSQVSGVSADTQYF.

A few counts support this clonotype. V usage is TRBV12-3 or TRBV12-4 and J usage is TRBJ2-7; 7 nucleotides align to TRBD2. This CDR3 is built from 14 residues. V dropped 5 bases and J dropped 2; count of bases not matched to a gene: 6. In DNA, the CDR3 is TGTGCCAGCAGTAGAAGCGGGACTACCTACGAGCAGTACTTC. It encodes CASSRSGTTYEQYF.

This clonotype has just a few counts. The chain is built from TRBV3-1 and TRBJ2-1; TRBD2 agrees at 11 bases. The CDR3 is 15 residues long. Losses at the gene ends were 1 base for V and 9 bases for J; bases not matched to a gene: 5. The germline V gene encodes CDR1 LGHDT and CDR2 YNNKEL (reference sequence). Here the CDR3 reads CASSQALAGVGEQFF. CDR3 nucleotides: TGTGCCAGCAGCCAAGCACTAGCGGGAGTGGGTGAGCAGTTCTTC.

This clonotype was seen more than once but under ten times. The V call is TRBV3-1, the J call TRBJ2-3, with a weak D call TRBD2 (6 bases). This CDR3 comprises 11 residues. The germline V gene encodes CDR1 LGHDT and CDR2 YNNKEL (reference sequence). V was clipped by 7 bases and J by 8 bases, with 10 bases between them. The CDR3 protein is CASTLGGTQYF. The CDR3 DNA follows: TGTGCCAGCACTTTGGGGGGTACGCAGTATTTT.

This clonotype has just a few counts. J is TRBJ2-1 and V is TRBV5-1; 7 bases are a match to TRBD1. CDR3 length equals 15 residues. J lost 7 bases, V lost 3 bases, and 10 bases had no gene match. In germline, CDR1 is SGHRS, CDR2 YFSETQ. The CDR3 sequence: CASSWGWGTENEQFF. CDR3 nucleotides: TGCGCCAGCAGCTGGGGCTGGGGGACAGAGAATGAGCAGTTCTTC.

This clonotype was seen a few times. J is TRBJ1-2 and V is TRBV5-1; 7 positions match TRBD1. Trimming at V came to 4 bases and at J to 2 bases, leaving 8 bases not matched to a gene. Germline V CDR1 and CDR2: SGHRS, YFSETQ. The CDR3 extends over 15 amino acids. This chain's CDR3 is CASSGGTALNYGYTF. In nucleotides, the CDR3 is TGCGCCAGCAGCGGCGGGACAGCACTGAACTATGGCTACACCTTC. The variable domain in full, completed from reference TRBV5-1 and TRBJ1-2, reads KAGVTQTPRYLIKTRGQQVTLSCSPISGHRSVSWYQQTPGQGLQFLFEYFSETQRNKGNFPGRFSGRQFSNSRSEMNVSTLELGDSALYLCASSGGTALNYGYTFGSGTRLTVV.

The rearrangement uses TRBV18 and TRBJ1-2; 7 positions match TRBD1. Germline V gene data show CDR1 as KGHSH and CDR2 as LQKENI. The CDR3 is made up of 14 amino acids. The V and J ends lost 2 bases and 8 bases, in that order; junction bases with no gene match: 8. In DNA, the CDR3 is TGTGCCAGCTCACCAACAGGGGTGGTTCTCGGCTACACCTTC. It encodes CASSPTGVVLGYTF. Together with reference TRBV18 and TRBJ1-2, the CDR3 gives the full variable domain: NAGVMQNPRHLVRRRGQEARLRCSPMKGHSHVYWYRQLPEEGLKFMVYLQKENIIDESGMPKERFSAEFPKEGPSILRIQQVVRGDSAAYFCASSPTGVVLGYTFGSGTRLTVV.

This clonotype was found a few times. The CDR3 here is CSARRWMAGGYTF. CDR3 bases: TGCAGTGCTAGGAGATGGATGGCAGGGGGCTACACCTTC. The chain combines TRBV20-1 with TRBJ1-2, with D possibly matching TRBD1 (5 bases). This CDR3 comprises 13 residues. CDR1 DFQATT and CDR2 SNEGSKA come from the germline V gene (reference sequence). V lost 3 bases, J lost 8 bases, and 16 bases lay in between.

This sequence joins TRBV6-1 and TRBJ2-3; 9 nucleotides match TRBD1. Per the germline V gene, CDR1 is MNHNS and CDR2 is SASEGT. This CDR3 spans 14 amino acids. With 6 bases clipped from V and 6 bases from J, the junction kept 7 bases outside the gene matches. The CDR3 sequence is CASSGQGPPDTQYF. The CDR3, as DNA: TGTGCCAGCAGCGGACAGGGGCCGCCGGATACGCAGTATTTT.

This sequence joins TRBV27 and TRBJ2-7, with 13 bases matching TRBD2. Germline V gene sequence: CDR1 MNHEY, CDR2 SMNVEV (reference sequence). The CDR3 is made up of 15 amino acids. V gave up 7 bases and J gave up 2 bases; unmatched junction bases: 5. The CDR3 DNA sequence: TGTGCCAGCAATCGACTAGCGGGAGGAACCTACGAGCAGTACTTC. Its protein product is CASNRLAGGTYEQYF.

The rearrangement joins TRBV6-4 to TRBJ2-3; no reliable D call. Trimming took off 0 bases at V and 0 bases at J, with 7 bases between the two ends. Germline values: CDR1 MRHNA, CDR2 SNTAGT. The CDR3 spans 15 residues. This CDR3 reads CASSDSIGSTDTQYF. The CDR3 region has the DNA TGTGCCAGCAGTGACTCGATAGGAAGCACAGATACGCAGTATTTT.

J is TRBJ2-3 and V is TRBV5-1, with 9 nucleotides matching TRBD1. Germline V lookup: CDR1 SGHRS, CDR2 YFSETQ. With V trimmed by 4 bases and J by 6 bases, 6 bases remained unmatched. CDR3 length: 14 residues. The CDR3 here is CASSPGTGYDTQYF. The CDR3 nucleotides are TGCGCCAGCAGCCCAGGGACAGGGTATGATACGCAGTATTTT.

J is TRBJ2-7 and V is TRBV10-3, with TRBD2 matching 10 bases. The CDR3 totals 15 residues. Germline V gene sequence: CDR1 ENHRY, CDR2 SYGVKD. V was pared by 2 bases and J by 1 base, with 2 bases of the junction left unmatched. The CDR3 DNA is TGTGCCATCAGTGAGGTTAGCGGGAGGTCCTACGAGCAGTACTTC. This sequence encodes CAISEVSGRSYEQYF.

In this sample, this clonotype turned up a few times. The rearrangement uses TRBV24-1 and TRBJ2-3; D not certain. The CDR3 has 17 amino acids. The V end was cut by 2 bases, the J end by 0 bases, with 14 bases between. The germline gives CDR1 KGHDR, CDR2 SFDVKD. The CDR3 loop is CATSDYPVRTSTDTQYF. CDR3 DNA: TGTGCCACCAGTGATTATCCAGTGCGCACGAGCACAGATACGCAGTATTTT.

The rearrangement joins TRBV12-3 or TRBV12-4 to TRBJ2-1, with unresolved D. V was cut by 3 bases and J by 9 bases, with 12 bases left in between. The CDR3 has 13 amino acids. CDR3 in amino acids: CASSFHPAGEQFF. In DNA, the CDR3 is TGTGCCAGCAGTTTTCACCCGGCAGGTGAGCAGTTCTTC.

The chain recombines TRBV20-1 with TRBJ1-2; D possibly corresponds to TRBD1 (5 bases). The germline V gene has CDR1 DFQATT and CDR2 SNEGSKA (reference sequence). The germline V and J ends were trimmed by 4 bases and 4 bases, with 16 bases remaining between them. The CDR3 sequence is 14 residues long. The CDR3 region has the DNA TGCAGTGCTACGTTGCCCGGGGGAGCCTATGGCTACACCTTC. Protein: CSATLPGGAYGYTF.

The V and J genes are TRBV7-9 and TRBJ2-3; 11 bases are shared with TRBD2. The CDR3 runs 15 residues. V was pared by 5 bases and J by 4 bases, with 5 bases of the junction left unmatched. Looked up from germline, CDR1 is SEHNR and CDR2 is FQNEAQ (reference sequence). CDR3 protein: CASSHSGRVPDTQYF. In DNA, the CDR3 is TGTGCCAGCAGCCATAGCGGGAGGGTCCCAGATACGCAGTATTTT.

This clonotype has just a few counts. As DNA, the CDR3 is TGTGCCAACAGAAGGGACTTTTCTAGCACAGATACGCAGTATTTT. Its translation is CANRRDFSSTDTQYF. The rearrangement links TRBV2 to TRBJ2-3; D is possibly TRBD2 (6 bases). The CDR3 runs 15 residues. The germline V gene has CDR1 SNHLY and CDR2 FYNNEI. Trimming took 10 bases from V and 0 from J, leaving 17 bases between them.

This clonotype was counted a few times. V usage is TRBV20-1 and J usage is TRBJ2-7, with 7 bases identical to TRBD1. The length of the CDR3 is 14 residues. After removal of 6 bases from V and 2 bases from J, the junction contained 10 bases not matched to a gene. Germline-derived CDR1 and CDR2 are DFQATT and SNEGSKA (reference sequence). Written as DNA, the CDR3 is TGCAGTGCCCCGTCGGACAGGAGTACCTACGAGCAGTACTTC. Protein sequence: CSAPSDRSTYEQYF.

The rearrangement joins TRBV29-1 to TRBJ2-5; D gene ambiguous. The germline V gene has CDR1 SQVTM and CDR2 ANQGSEA. The CDR3 extends over 11 amino acids. V lost 3 bases and J lost 5, with 7 bases in between. The CDR3 DNA follows: TGCAGCGTTGACGCTCCCGAGACCCAGTACTTC. This translates into CSVDAPETQYF. Full variable domain (outside the CDR3, taken from reference TRBV29-1 and TRBJ2-5): SAVISQKPSRDICQRGTSLTIQCQVDSQVTMMFWYRQQPGQSLTLIATANQGSEATYESGFVIDKFPISRPNLTFSTLTVSNMSPEDSSIYLCSVDAPETQYFGPGTRLLVL.

The chain employs TRBV4-1 and TRBJ1-1; weak D call: TRBD1 (5 bases). V shed 1 base and J shed 6 bases, with 30 bases lying between them. The length of the CDR3 is 20 residues. Germline loops: CDR1 MGHRA, CDR2 YSYEKL. The CDR3 DNA follows: TGCGCCAGCAGCCAAGTTGGGACGAGATTTGGCGCTAAGAATGGTGCTGAAGCTTTCTTT. This sequence encodes CASSQVGTRFGAKNGAEAFF.

Many counts were recorded for this clonotype. This sequence joins TRBV4-3 and TRBJ2-3; 9 positions match TRBD2. Germline V gene lookup returns CDR1 LGHNA and CDR2 YSLEER. This CDR3 comprises 16 residues. The ends lost 0 bases at V and 2 bases at J; junction bases unmatched: 3. The CDR3, as DNA: TGCGCCAGCAGCCAAGATACTAGCGGGTCCACAGATACGCAGTATTTT. Its translation: CASSQDTSGSTDTQYF.

In its sample, this clonotype was seen a few times. V gene TRBV10-3 combines with J gene TRBJ1-2; D is possibly TRBD1 (5 bases). V lost 3 bases and J 6 bases, leaving 14 bases between the germline ends. Germline CDR1 reads ENHRY; CDR2 reads SYGVKD. The CDR3 has 14 amino acids. The CDR3 region is CAISDQGRGDGYTF. CDR3 sequence (DNA): TGTGCCATCAGTGACCAGGGTCGAGGCGATGGCTACACCTTC.

This clonotype was picked up a small number of times. The chain links TRBV6-2 or TRBV6-3 to TRBJ2-7, with D perhaps TRBD2 (5 bases). Trimming shortened V by 6 bases and J by 2 bases, and 17 bases separated the two germline ends. Germline lookup yields CDR1 MNHEY and CDR2 SVGEGT. This CDR3 has 15 residues. The CDR3 here is CASSPGLDSTYEQYF. CDR3 DNA sequence: TGTGCCAGCAGCCCAGGACTCGACTCAACCTACGAGCAGTACTTC.

This clonotype was detected a few times. The chain uses TRBV20-1 and TRBJ2-1; D gene unclear. This CDR3 contains 13 residues. V was trimmed by 5 bases and J by 3 bases, leaving 11 bases between them. The germline V gene has CDR1 DFQATT and CDR2 SNEGSKA (reference sequence). The CDR3, as DNA: TGCAGTGCTCCCGGAACGCTCTACAATGAGCAGTTCTTC. Protein sequence: CSAPGTLYNEQFF.

This chain links TRBV4-1 with TRBJ1-5; D might be TRBD1 (5 bases). This CDR3 region has 14 residues. V lost 1 base, J lost 3 bases, and 7 bases lay in between. Germline values: CDR1 MGHRA, CDR2 YSYEKL. CDR3 amino acids: CASSQGQLNQPQHF. The CDR3 nucleotides are TGCGCCAGCAGCCAAGGACAGCTCAATCAGCCCCAGCATTTT.

In its sample, this clonotype was seen a few times. The chain couples TRBV20-1 to TRBJ2-7; 11 bases map to TRBD1. This CDR3 region has 14 residues. The V gene end was trimmed by 0 bases and the J gene end by 3 bases; junction bases not matched to a gene: 1. From germline, CDR1 is DFQATT and CDR2 SNEGSKA (reference sequence). CDR3 residues: CSAREGTGGYEQYF. Written as DNA, the CDR3 is TGCAGTGCTAGAGAGGGGACAGGGGGCTACGAGCAGTACTTC.

With regard to this clonotype: The junction does not match germline at one end; this may be a read error. The gene calls are TRBV5-1 and TRBJ1-5; D not certain. Germline CDR1 reads SGHRS; CDR2 reads YFSETQ. The CDR3 spans 14 residues. This CDR3 reads CASSLAPGNQPQHF. CDR3 nucleotide sequence: TGTGCCAGCAGTTTAGCCCCAGGAAATCAGCCCCAGCATTTT.